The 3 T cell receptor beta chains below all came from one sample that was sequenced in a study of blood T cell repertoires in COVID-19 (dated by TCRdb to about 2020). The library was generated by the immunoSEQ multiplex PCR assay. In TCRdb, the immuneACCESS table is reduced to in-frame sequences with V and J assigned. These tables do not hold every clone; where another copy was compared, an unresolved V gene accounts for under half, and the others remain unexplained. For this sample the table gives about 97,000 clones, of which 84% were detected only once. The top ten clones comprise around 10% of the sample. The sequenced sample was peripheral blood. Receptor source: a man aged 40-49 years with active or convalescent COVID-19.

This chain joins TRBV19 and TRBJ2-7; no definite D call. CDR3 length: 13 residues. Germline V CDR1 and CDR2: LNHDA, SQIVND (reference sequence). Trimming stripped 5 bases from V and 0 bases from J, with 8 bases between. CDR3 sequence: CASSFASSYEQYF. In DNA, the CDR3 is TGTGCCAGTAGTTTCGCGAGCTCCTACGAGCAGTACTTC.

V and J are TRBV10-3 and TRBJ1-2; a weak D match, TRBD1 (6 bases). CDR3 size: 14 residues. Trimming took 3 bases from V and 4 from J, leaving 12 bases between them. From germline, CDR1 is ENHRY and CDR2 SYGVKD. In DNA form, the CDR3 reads TGTGCCATCAGTGACCAGGGGACCGTCTATGGCTACACCTTC. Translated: CAISDQGTVYGYTF.

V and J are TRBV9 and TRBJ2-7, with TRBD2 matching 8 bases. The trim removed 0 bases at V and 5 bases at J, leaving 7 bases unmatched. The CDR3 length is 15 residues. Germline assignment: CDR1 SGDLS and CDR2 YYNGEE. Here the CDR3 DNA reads TGTGCCAGCAGCGTAGATCCGGGGGGGAGAAACGAGCAGTACTTC. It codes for CASSVDPGGRNEQYF.